This entry lists 20 T cell receptor beta chains sequenced from one sample in a study of T cell responses to AZD1222 COVID-19 vaccine. Profiled with immunoSEQ multiplex PCR; TCRdb holds only in-frame clones, not every one. The sample includes around 180,000 clones, 92% of them seen just once. The sample here was peripheral blood, taken on day 0 of AZD1222 vaccination. These TCRs come from an adult in good health.

The V and J genes are TRBV10-3 and TRBJ2-1; 10 bases are shared with TRBD1. Germline trimming cut 3 bases from V and 5 bases from J; bases unmatched to any gene: 7. CDR1 is ENHRY and CDR2 is SYGVKD in the germline V gene. The CDR3 runs to 16 residues. Here the CDR3 DNA reads TGTGCCATCAGTGAATTCATTGGGACAGGGGACAATGAGCAGTTCTTC. The encoded protein is CAISEFIGTGDNEQFF.

This clone has just one count. The sample carries other DNA sequences with the same CDR3. The V call is TRBV18, the J call TRBJ1-2, with 8 nucleotides matching TRBD1. Germline V gives CDR1 KGHSH, CDR2 LQKENI. V trimming: 4 bases; J trimming: 3 bases; junction bases outside the gene matches: 1. The CDR3 loop spans 13 amino acids. For the CDR3, the DNA is TGTGCCAGCTCACAGGACAGGGACTATGGCTACACCTTC. Its protein is CASSQDRDYGYTF.

About this clone: Germline and junction disagree at one end, which may indicate a read error. The chain couples TRBV19 to TRBJ1-5, with D unresolved. The CDR3 runs to 15 residues. Germline lookup yields CDR1 LNHDA and CDR2 SQIVND (reference sequence). The CDR3 is CVSSIKGGWHQPQHF. The CDR3 coding sequence is TGTGTCAGTAGTATAAAAGGAGGGTGGCATCAGCCCCAGCATTTT.

The chain joins TRBV7-9 to TRBJ2-5; perhaps TRBD2 as D (6 bases). The CDR3 extends over 15 amino acids. The V gene's germline CDR1 is SEHNR and CDR2 FQNEAQ (reference sequence). Between the trimmed V and J ends, which lost 1 base and 1 base, there was a span of 10 bases. The CDR3 DNA reads as TGTGCCAGCAGCTTAGAGACTAGTGCCCAAGAGACCCAGTACTTC. This gives the protein CASSLETSAQETQYF.

The chain has TRBV7-2 and TRBJ2-1; D possibly corresponds to TRBD2 (5 bases). V lost 4 bases and J lost 7, with 8 bases in between. CDR3 length equals 12 residues. CDR1 and CDR2 (germline): SGHTA, FQGNSA. CDR3 coding DNA: TGTGCCAGCAGCTGGTGGAGGAATGAGCAGTTCTTC. This translates into CASSWWRNEQFF.

As regards this clone: Other nucleotide sequences in the sample specify the same CDR3. V gene TRBV28 combines with J gene TRBJ1-1, with D perhaps matching TRBD1 (6 bases). CDR3 size: 13 residues. The germline gives CDR1 MDHEN, CDR2 SYDVKM. Trimming pared 5 bases from V and 1 base from J, leaving 8 bases between. The CDR3: CASSPQGNTEAFF. CDR3 bases: TGTGCCAGCAGTCCACAGGGGAACACTGAAGCTTTCTTT. The complete variable domain, with remaining parts taken from reference TRBV28 and TRBJ1-1, reads DVKVTQSSRYLVKRTGEKVFLECVQDMDHENMFWYRQDPGLGLRLIYFSYDVKMKEKGDIPEGYSVSREKKERFSLILESASTNQTSMYLCASSPQGNTEAFFGQGTRLTVV.

The J gene is TRBJ1-1, the V gene TRBV6-1; 8 bases are shared with TRBD1. Per the germline V gene, CDR1 is MNHNS and CDR2 is SASEGT. This CDR3 contains 15 residues. J was trimmed by 7 bases and V by 1 base; bases with no gene match: 8. In DNA, the CDR3 is TGTGCCAGCAGTGAAGGGGTCAGGGGGCTTGGTGAAGCTTTCTTT. It translates to CASSEGVRGLGEAFF.

V and J are TRBV6-5 and TRBJ2-1; 11 positions agree with TRBD1. Losses at the gene ends were 5 bases for V and 3 bases for J; bases not matched to a gene: 3. Germline lookup yields CDR1 MNHEY and CDR2 SVGAGI. The length of the CDR3 is 15 residues. In nucleotides, the CDR3 is TGTGCCAGCAGTAGTGGGACAGGGGGCTACAATGAGCAGTTCTTC. This translates into CASSSGTGGYNEQFF.

The CDR3 DNA reads TGTGCCAGCAGTTTAGTTGGAGATACGCAGTATTTT. Translating gives CASSLVGDTQYF. The chain recombines TRBV27 with TRBJ2-3, with D unclear. From germline, CDR1 is MNHEY and CDR2 SMNVEV (reference sequence). The CDR3 has 12 residues. Trimming took off 2 bases at V and 5 bases at J, with 5 bases between the two ends.

The rearrangement uses TRBV4-1 and TRBJ1-2, with 8 bases aligning to TRBD1. The CDR3 contains 20 residues. V trimming: 6 bases; J trimming: 3 bases; junction bases outside the gene matches: 24. Germline loops: CDR1 MGHRA, CDR2 YSYEKL. The CDR3 sequence: CASRQFTPGTGKGVDYGYTF. In DNA, the CDR3 is TGCGCCAGCAGGCAATTTACTCCCGGGACAGGAAAAGGGGTCGACTATGGCTACACCTTC.

The rearrangement links TRBV7-2 to TRBJ1-1, with D tentatively TRBD1 (5 bases). This CDR3 contains 13 residues. Germline V gene data show CDR1 as SGHTA and CDR2 as FQGNSA. The ends were cut back, 4 bases at V and 4 bases at J, with 10 bases in the middle. CDR3 nucleotides: TGTGCCAGCAGCTCAGGGCCGATCACTGAAGCTTTCTTT. This sequence encodes CASSSGPITEAFF. The full variable domain, in which reference TRBV7-2 and TRBJ1-1 provide the parts outside the CDR3, is GAGVSQSPSNKVTEKGKDVELRCDPISGHTALYWYRQSLGQGLEFLIYFQGNSAPDKSGLPSDRFSAERTGGSVSTLTIQRTQQEDSAVYLCASSSGPITEAFFGQGTRLTVV.

V gene TRBV19 combines with J gene TRBJ1-5; 7 bases are a match to TRBD1. The CDR3 loop spans 15 amino acids. Germline CDR1 and CDR2: LNHDA and SQIVND (reference sequence). V dropped 4 bases and J dropped 6; count of bases not matched to a gene: 9. The CDR3 protein is CASSTRGRGIQPQHF. For the CDR3, the DNA is TGTGCCAGTAGTACCCGTGGCAGGGGGATTCAGCCCCAGCATTTT.

This clone was detected only a few times. The chain uses TRBV19 and TRBJ2-1; a weak D match, TRBD2 (5 bases). Germline V CDR1 and CDR2: LNHDA, SQIVND (reference sequence). Trimming left V 7 bases short and J 9 bases short, with 13 bases between. The CDR3 runs to 12 residues. CDR3 in DNA: TGTGCCAGTACCGCGGGTTCAGGTGAGCAGTTCTTC. The encoded protein is CASTAGSGEQFF.

This chain uses TRBV9 with TRBJ1-3, with 11 positions matching TRBD1. Germline V gene lookup returns CDR1 SGDLS and CDR2 YYNGEE. The V gene end was trimmed by 6 bases and the J gene end by 3 bases; junction bases not matched to a gene: 5. The CDR3 totals 15 residues. CDR3 loop: CASTRTGGSGNTIYF. CDR3 coding DNA: TGTGCCAGCACGCGGACAGGGGGCAGTGGAAACACCATATATTTT.

V usage is TRBV24-1 and J usage is TRBJ2-1; D ambiguous. V gave up 3 bases and J gave up 10 bases, with 21 bases separating them. Germline CDR1 is KGHDR and CDR2 is SFDVKD. The CDR3 sequence is 16 residues long. CDR3 DNA sequence: TGTGCCACCAGTGATACGGTGGGTAGAAACAATGAAGAGCAGTTCTTC. Protein: CATSDTVGRNNEEQFF.

With respect to this clone: The germline gene is not matched at one end of the junction; a read error may be the cause. The V call is TRBV7-7, the J call TRBJ2-2, with 8 bases matching TRBD1. The germline V gene encodes CDR1 SSHAT and CDR2 FNYEAQ (reference sequence). This CDR3 is 15 amino acids long. The DNA of the CDR3 is TGTGCTAGCAGCCCGCAGGGGGCGGGCACCGGGGAGCTGTTTTTT. It specifies CASSPQGAGTGELFF. The whole variable domain, filled in from reference TRBV7-7 and TRBJ2-2, reads GAGVSQSPRYKVTKRGQDVTLRCDPISSHATLYWYQQALGQGPEFLTYFNYEAQPDKSGLPSDRFSAERPEGSISTLTIQRTEQRDSAMYRCASSPQGAGTGELFFGEGSRLTVL.

Of note for this clone: In the same sample, other DNA sequences code for this CDR3. The rearrangement joins TRBV9 to TRBJ1-1; D perhaps matches TRBD1 (5 bases). Germline CDR1 and CDR2: SGDLS and YYNGEE. V was cut by 2 bases and J by 0 bases, with 8 bases left in between. The CDR3 covers 14 residues. The CDR3 is CASSVGGVNTEAFF. DNA of the CDR3: TGTGCCAGCAGCGTGGGAGGGGTGAACACTGAAGCTTTCTTT.

The chain joins TRBV7-9 to TRBJ1-1; no clear D gene. CDR1 is SEHNR, CDR2 FQNEAQ, per germline (reference sequence). The germline V and J ends were trimmed by 3 bases and 1 base, with 12 bases remaining between them. CDR3 length: 15 amino acids. Written as DNA, the CDR3 is TGTGCCAGCAGCTTTTTTTCCCTCGGGAACACTGAAGCTTTCTTT. This translates into CASSFFSLGNTEAFF.

This rearrangement joins TRBV7-9 to TRBJ1-2; D not certain. The CDR3 contains 13 residues. The germline V gene encodes CDR1 SEHNR and CDR2 FQNEAQ (reference sequence). V lost 10 bases and J 7 bases, leaving 19 bases between the germline ends. CDR3 protein: CATTIAGSFGYTF. As DNA, the CDR3 is TGTGCCACAACCATAGCGGGGTCGTTTGGCTACACCTTC.

The V and J genes are TRBV28 and TRBJ2-2; D gene unclear. The CDR3 loop spans 15 amino acids. CDR1 and CDR2 from the germline V gene are MDHEN and SYDVKM. V lost 2 bases and J 1 base, leaving 8 bases between the germline ends. The CDR3 nucleotides are TGTGCCAGCAGTTTAACGGTCTTGAACACCGGGGAGCTGTTTTTT. Translated, it gives CASSLTVLNTGELFF.